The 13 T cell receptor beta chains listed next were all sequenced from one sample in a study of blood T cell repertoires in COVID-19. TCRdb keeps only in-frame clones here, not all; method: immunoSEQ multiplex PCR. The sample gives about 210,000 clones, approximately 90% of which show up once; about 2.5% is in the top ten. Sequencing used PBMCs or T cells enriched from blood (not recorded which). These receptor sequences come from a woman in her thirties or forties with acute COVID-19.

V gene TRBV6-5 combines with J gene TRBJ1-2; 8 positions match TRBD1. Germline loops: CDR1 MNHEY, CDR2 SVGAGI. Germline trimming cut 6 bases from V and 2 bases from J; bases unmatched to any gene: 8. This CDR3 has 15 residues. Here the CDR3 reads CASRDDRGLNYGYTF. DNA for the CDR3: TGTGCCAGCAGGGACGACAGGGGCCTGAACTATGGCTACACCTTC.

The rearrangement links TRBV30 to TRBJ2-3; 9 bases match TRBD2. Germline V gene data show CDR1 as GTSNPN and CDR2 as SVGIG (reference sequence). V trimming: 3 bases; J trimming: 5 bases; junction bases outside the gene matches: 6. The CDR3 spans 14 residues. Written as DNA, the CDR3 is TGTGCCTGGAGGCGGGAGGGCCGGGGAGATACGCAGTATTTT. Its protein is CAWRREGRGDTQYF.

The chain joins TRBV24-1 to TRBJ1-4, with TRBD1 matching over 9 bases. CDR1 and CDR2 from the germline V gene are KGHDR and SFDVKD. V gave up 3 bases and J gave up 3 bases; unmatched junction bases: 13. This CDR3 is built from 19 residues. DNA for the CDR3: TGTGCCACCAGTGATAGGACCGGGACAGGGAGTCCATCTAATGAAAAACTGTTTTTT. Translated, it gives CATSDRTGTGSPSNEKLFF.

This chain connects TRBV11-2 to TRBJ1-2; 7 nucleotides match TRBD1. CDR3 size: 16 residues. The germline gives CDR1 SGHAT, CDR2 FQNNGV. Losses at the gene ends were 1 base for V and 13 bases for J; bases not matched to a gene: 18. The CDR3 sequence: CASSLVAPHLNRGITF. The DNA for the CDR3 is TGTGCCAGCAGCTTAGTGGCCCCCCACTTGAACAGGGGCATCACCTTC.

Here the CDR3 reads CASRPTGLGETQYF. In nucleotides, the CDR3 is TGTGCCAGCAGGCCGACAGGTCTCGGAGAGACCCAGTACTTC. The chain recombines TRBV2 with TRBJ2-5; D is possibly TRBD1 (6 bases). CDR3 length: 14 amino acids. Trimming shortened V by 6 bases and J by 4 bases, and 15 bases separated the two germline ends. Germline V lookup: CDR1 SNHLY, CDR2 FYNNEI.

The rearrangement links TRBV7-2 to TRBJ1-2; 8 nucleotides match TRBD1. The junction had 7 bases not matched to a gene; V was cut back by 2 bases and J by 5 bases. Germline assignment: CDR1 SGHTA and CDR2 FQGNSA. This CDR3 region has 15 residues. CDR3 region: CASSLQQGGTYGYTF. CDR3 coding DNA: TGTGCCAGCAGCTTACAACAGGGGGGTACTTATGGCTACACCTTC.

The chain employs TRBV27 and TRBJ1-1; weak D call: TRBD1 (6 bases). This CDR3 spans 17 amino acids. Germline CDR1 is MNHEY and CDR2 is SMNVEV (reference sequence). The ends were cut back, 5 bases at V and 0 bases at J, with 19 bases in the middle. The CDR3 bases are TGTGCCAGCAGTACCCTAGGGGTCAGGGGACTGAACACTGAAGCTTTCTTT. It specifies CASSTLGVRGLNTEAFF.

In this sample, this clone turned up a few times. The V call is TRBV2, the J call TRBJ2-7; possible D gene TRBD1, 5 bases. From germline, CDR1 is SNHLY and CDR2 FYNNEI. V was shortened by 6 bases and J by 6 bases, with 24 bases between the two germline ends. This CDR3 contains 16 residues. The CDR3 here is CASSRYGSLRGREQYF. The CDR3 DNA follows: TGTGCCAGCAGCCGCTACGGGTCCTTAAGGGGCCGCGAGCAGTACTTC. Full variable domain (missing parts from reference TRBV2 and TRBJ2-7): EPEVTQTPSHQVTQMGQEVILRCVPISNHLYFYWYRQILGQKVEFLVSFYNNEISEKSEIFDDQFSVERPDGSNFTLKIRSTKLEDSAMYFCASSRYGSLRGREQYFGPGTRLTVT.

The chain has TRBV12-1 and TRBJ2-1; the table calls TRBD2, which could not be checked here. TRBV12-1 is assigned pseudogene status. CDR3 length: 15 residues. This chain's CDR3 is CASSFCAGDHNEQFF. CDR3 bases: TGTGCCAGCAGCTTTTGCGCGGGAGACCACAATGAGCAGTTCTTC.

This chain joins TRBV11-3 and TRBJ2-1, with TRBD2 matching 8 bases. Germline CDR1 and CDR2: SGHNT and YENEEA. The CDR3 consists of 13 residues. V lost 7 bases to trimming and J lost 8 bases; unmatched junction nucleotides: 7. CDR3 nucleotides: TGTGCCAGCACCCCACGGGAGGGGTATGAGCAGTTCTTC. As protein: CASTPREGYEQFF.

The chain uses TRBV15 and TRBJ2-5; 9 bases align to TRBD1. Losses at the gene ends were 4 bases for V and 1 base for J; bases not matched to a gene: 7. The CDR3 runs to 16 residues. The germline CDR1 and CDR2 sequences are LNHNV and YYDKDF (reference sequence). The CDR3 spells CATSISRQGVQETQYF. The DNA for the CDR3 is TGTGCCACCAGCATTTCGAGACAGGGGGTCCAAGAGACCCAGTACTTC.

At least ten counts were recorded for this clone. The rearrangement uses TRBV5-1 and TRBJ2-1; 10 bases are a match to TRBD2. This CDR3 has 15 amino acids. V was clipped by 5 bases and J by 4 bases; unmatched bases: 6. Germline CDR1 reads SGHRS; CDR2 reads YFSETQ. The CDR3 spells CASRTRLAGYNEQFF. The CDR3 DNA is TGCGCCAGCAGAACTCGACTAGCGGGTTACAATGAGCAGTTCTTC.

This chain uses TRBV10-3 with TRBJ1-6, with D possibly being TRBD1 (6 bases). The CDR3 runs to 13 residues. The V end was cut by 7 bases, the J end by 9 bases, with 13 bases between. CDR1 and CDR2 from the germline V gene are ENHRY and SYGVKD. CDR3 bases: TGTGCCATCATGGCAGGGGAGGGTTCACCCCTCCACTTT. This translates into CAIMAGEGSPLHF.